This T cell receptor beta chain is from a study of T cell changes during pregnancy in multiple sclerosis. The CDR3 totals 16 residues. Germline CDR1 LNHDA, CDR2 SQIVND (reference sequence). V was clipped by 3 bases and J by 2 bases, with 16 bases between them. This clone was counted only a few times. TCRdb keeps only in-frame clones here, not all; method: immunoSEQ multiplex PCR. Of 80,000 to 130,000 clones in the sample, 85% to 95% were seen once. V is TRBV19 and J is TRBJ1-2, with D perhaps matching TRBD1 (6 bases). This TCR was recovered from a female donor with multiple sclerosis, enrolled in a pregnancy study. The source material was peripheral blood, sampled before pregnancy. The CDR3 DNA follows: TGTGCCAGTAGTATGGGGGCAGCGCTAATGAACTATGGCTACACCTTC. Its protein is CASSMGAALMNYGYTF.